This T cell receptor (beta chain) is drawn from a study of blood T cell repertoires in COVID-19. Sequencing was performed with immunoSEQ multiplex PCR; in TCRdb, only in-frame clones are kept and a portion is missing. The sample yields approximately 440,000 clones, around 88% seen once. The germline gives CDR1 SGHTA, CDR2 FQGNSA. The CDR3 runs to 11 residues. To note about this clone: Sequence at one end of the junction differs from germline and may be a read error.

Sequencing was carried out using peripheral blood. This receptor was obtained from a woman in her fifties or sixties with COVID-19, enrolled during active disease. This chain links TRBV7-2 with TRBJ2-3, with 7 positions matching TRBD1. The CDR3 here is CASSLGQNPFF. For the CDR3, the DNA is TGTGCCAGCAGCTTGGGACAGAACCCCTTTTTT.